These 15 T cell receptor beta chains came from one sample sequenced in a study of brain T cells in children with intractable seizures. This table comes from immunoSEQ multiplex PCR, and its TCRdb copy is limited to in-frame clones, with some not included. This sample has a few hundred thousand clones, with over 90% found just once. Time point given: blood from clinic visit 5 months post-surgery; TSC patient then seizure free. This sample comprised peripheral blood, obtained around 5 months after surgery. The receptors were sampled from a boy under two years old with tuberous sclerosis and intractable seizures.

The gene calls are TRBV6-5 and TRBJ2-3; D is perhaps TRBD2 (5 bases). Looked up from germline, CDR1 is MNHEY and CDR2 is SVGAGI. The CDR3 consists of 14 residues. V dropped 8 bases and J dropped 0 bases, with 12 bases sitting between them. CDR3 loop: CASGDGLSTDTQYF. The CDR3, as DNA: TGTGCCAGCGGAGATGGACTGAGCACAGATACGCAGTATTTT.

The CDR3, as DNA: TGTGCCAGCAGCCCCCCTAGCGGAGCTTCGTACAGGCAGTTCTTC. As protein: CASSPPSGASYRQFF. J is TRBJ2-1 and V is TRBV7-6; 7 bases agree with TRBD2. V gave up 5 bases and J gave up 12 bases; unmatched junction bases: 16. This CDR3 contains 15 residues. Per germline, CDR1 SGHVS and CDR2 FNYEAQ.

This clone was picked up one time. This chain joins TRBV19 and TRBJ1-5, with a tentative D call TRBD1 (6 bases). This CDR3 has 15 amino acids. The germline V gene has CDR1 LNHDA and CDR2 SQIVND (reference sequence). Trimming cost V 7 bases and J 4 bases, with 17 bases left between them. The CDR3 here is CASTNMGGQNQPQHF. The CDR3 nucleotides read TGTGCCAGTACCAATATGGGGGGACAAAATCAGCCCCAGCATTTT.

The chain uses TRBV19 and TRBJ2-7, with D tentatively TRBD1 (6 bases). Deletions cut 5 bases from V and 1 base from J, with 18 bases between. CDR3 size: 16 residues. Germline-derived CDR1 and CDR2 are LNHDA and SQIVND (reference sequence). DNA for the CDR3: TGTGCCAGTAGTGGAATAAACCGGGACACATCCTACGAGCAGTACTTC. This translates into CASSGINRDTSYEQYF.

V usage is TRBV6-6 and J usage is TRBJ1-2; 7 nucleotides agree with TRBD1. V trimming: 7 bases; J trimming: 5 bases; junction bases outside the gene matches: 10. CDR3 length equals 14 residues. Germline CDR1 reads MNHNY; CDR2 reads SVGAGI (reference sequence). The CDR3 sequence is CASTVETGWYGYTF. The CDR3 bases are TGTGCCAGCACCGTAGAGACAGGGTGGTATGGCTACACCTTC.

V and J are TRBV27 and TRBJ1-1, with D possibly matching TRBD1 (6 bases). V was clipped by 2 bases and J by 2 bases, with 12 bases between them. The CDR3 runs to 15 residues. The germline gives CDR1 MNHEY, CDR2 SMNVEV (reference sequence). The CDR3 loop reads CASSLRGASNTEAFF. Written as DNA, the CDR3 is TGTGCCAGCAGTTTAAGGGGGGCCTCCAACACTGAAGCTTTCTTT.

A single count supports this clone. This chain uses TRBV11-2 with TRBJ2-1; unclear D gene. This CDR3 region has 12 residues. Germline-derived CDR1 and CDR2 are SGHAT and FQNNGV. With 7 bases removed from V and 7 bases from J, the gap between germline ends came to 11 bases. The CDR3 DNA reads as TGTGCCAGCACCTATCTTTTTAATGAGCAGTTCTTC. It is translated as CASTYLFNEQFF.

This sequence joins TRBV5-1 and TRBJ1-1, with D perhaps TRBD1 (5 bases). The length of the CDR3 is 14 residues. Per germline, CDR1 SGHRS and CDR2 YFSETQ. With 2 bases removed from V and 1 base from J, the gap between germline ends came to 9 bases. The CDR3 DNA follows: TGCGCCAGCAGCTTCCGGGGACCGAACACTGAAGCTTTCTTT. It codes for CASSFRGPNTEAFF.

The V call is TRBV27, the J call TRBJ2-1, with TRBD2 matching over 9 bases. This CDR3 comprises 20 residues. Germline values: CDR1 MNHEY, CDR2 SMNVEV (reference sequence). Trimming removed 6 bases from V and 2 bases from J; junction bases left unmatched: 20. CDR3 in DNA: TGTGCCAGCAGGAGAGTTTCTAGCGGGGTCCCCCTCAGGGCCTACAATGAGCAGTTCTTC. It translates to CASRRVSSGVPLRAYNEQFF.

The chain is built from TRBV9 and TRBJ1-2; D call uncertain. V dropped 3 bases and J dropped 7 bases, with 13 bases sitting between them. Germline loops: CDR1 SGDLS, CDR2 YYNGEE. The CDR3 is 13 residues long. CDR3 amino acids: CASSEGPAGGYTF. CDR3 coding DNA: TGTGCCAGCAGCGAGGGTCCGGCGGGTGGCTACACCTTC.

The rearrangement uses TRBV5-6 and TRBJ1-6; D possibly corresponds to TRBD1 (5 bases). Germline CDR1 SGHDT, CDR2 YYEEEE. The CDR3 covers 15 residues. The V end was cut by 0 bases, the J end by 7 bases, with 11 bases between. CDR3 sequence: CASSLGGAWNSPLHF. The CDR3 nucleotides are TGTGCCAGCAGCTTGGGGGGCGCCTGGAATTCACCCCTCCACTTT.

The chain combines TRBV27 with TRBJ2-3, with D perhaps TRBD2 (6 bases). CDR1 is MNHEY, CDR2 SMNVEV, per germline (reference sequence). The V end lost 6 bases, the J end lost 2 bases, and 18 bases lay between the germline ends. There are 16 residues in the CDR3. Here the CDR3 DNA reads TGTGCCAGCAGCGTTACGGGGGAGCCGCCCACAGATACGCAGTATTTT. This gives the protein CASSVTGEPPTDTQYF.

This clone occurred once. V and J are TRBV7-3 and TRBJ2-3; D gene unclear. The CDR3 is 13 residues long. V gave up 3 bases and J gave up 5 bases, with 9 bases separating them. CDR1 is SGHTA, CDR2 FQGTGA, per germline. CDR3 sequence: CASSLGPRDTQYF. The CDR3 DNA follows: TGTGCCAGCAGCTTGGGCCCCAGAGATACGCAGTATTTT.

The chain links TRBV4-1 to TRBJ2-1; TRBD2 matches 14 bases. CDR3 length: 18 residues. Germline lookup yields CDR1 MGHRA and CDR2 YSYEKL. V was clipped by 3 bases and J by 4 bases; unmatched bases: 8. The CDR3 bases are TGCGCCAGCAGCCACGGGACTAGCGGGAGAACCGTTTACAATGAGCAGTTCTTC. Its translation: CASSHGTSGRTVYNEQFF.

This chain joins TRBV2 and TRBJ1-1; D gene ambiguous. The V end was cut by 8 bases, the J end by 1 base, with 11 bases between. The germline gives CDR1 SNHLY, CDR2 FYNNEI. The CDR3 is made up of 13 amino acids. The CDR3 DNA reads as TGTGCCAGCCCTCCCAACGGGAACACTGAAGCTTTCTTT. Translated: CASPPNGNTEAFF.